These 3 T cell receptor beta chains were sequenced from one sample in a study of cytomegalovirus exposure and HLA in healthy donors. PCR involved 60 Vbeta and 13 Jbeta primers. Generated by immunoSEQ multiplex PCR, the TCRdb table keeps only in-frame clones and is missing some. Found here are roughly 150,000 clones, about 75% of them singletons; the top ten hold 1.5% to 2%. The sample consisted of PBMCs. The receptor source for this set is a woman in her twenties or thirties in good health and CMV-seronegative.

V gene TRBV7-2 combines with J gene TRBJ2-7, with TRBD1 matching 7 bases. Germline loops: CDR1 SGHTA, CDR2 FQGNSA. This CDR3 region has 15 residues. Trimming removed 5 bases from V and 0 bases from J; junction bases left unmatched: 7. The CDR3 DNA reads TGTGCCAGCAGCATAAGGGACAGTGGCTCCTACGAGCAGTACTTC. It specifies CASSIRDSGSYEQYF.

The V call is TRBV28, the J call TRBJ2-1, with 8 bases aligning to TRBD2. Unmatched junction bases numbered 7, after V lost 6 bases and J lost 0 bases. CDR3 length: 16 amino acids. Germline-derived CDR1 and CDR2 are MDHEN and SYDVKM. The CDR3 DNA reads TGTGCCAGCAGCTTTAGCGGGGACCCCTCCTACAATGAGCAGTTCTTC. It codes for CASSFSGDPSYNEQFF.

The chain has TRBV6-4 and TRBJ2-3; no clear D. The CDR3 is 12 residues long. Trimming shortened V by 5 bases and J by 3 bases, and 6 bases separated the two germline ends. Germline V lookup: CDR1 MRHNA, CDR2 SNTAGT. CDR3 sequence (DNA): TGTGCCAGCAGTACTAAGACAGATACGCAGTATTTT. The encoded protein is CASSTKTDTQYF.